Listed below are T cell receptor beta chains from one sample, sequenced in a study of OX40 agonist ivuxolimab in advanced cancers. Measured with immunoSEQ multiplex PCR; TCRdb has only the in-frame clones, and not every one. Of tens of thousands of clones in the sample, roughly 84% are singletons; the top ten hold over 0.95%. The specimen was CD4+ or CD8+ T cells sorted from blood, collected in a trial of the OX40 agonist ivuxolimab. The source is an adult with an advanced solid tumor such as melanoma, head and neck, liver or kidney cancer. CDR3s include the opening cysteine and the closing phenylalanine or tryptophan. Fields, in order: D gene, J gene, V gene, clone size, CDR3 protein, CDR3 DNA. A D gene is named only where the DNA matches it firmly. Where a row states a size, it is once, few, many or the class of an expanded clone; other rows omit it.

D gene: .
J gene: TRBJ2-5
V gene: TRBV2
clone size: .
CDR3 protein: CASSVAETQYF
CDR3 DNA: TGTGCCAGCAGTGTAGCAGAGACCCAGTACTTC

D gene: .
J gene: TRBJ1-2
V gene: TRBV27
clone size: .
CDR3 protein: CASSPRRDYGYTF
CDR3 DNA: TGTGCCAGCAGCCCCCGCAGGGACTATGGCTACACCTTC

D gene: .
J gene: TRBJ1-2
V gene: TRBV4-3
clone size: .
CDR3 protein: CASSQLSRGVTGYTF
CDR3 DNA: TGCGCCAGCAGCCAATTATCACGCGGGGTAACTGGCTACACCTTC

D gene: .
J gene: TRBJ2-3
V gene: TRBV7-6
clone size: .
CDR3 protein: CASSLVGSDTQYF
CDR3 DNA: TGTGCCAGCAGCTTAGTAGGATCTGATACGCAGTATTTT

D gene: TRBD1
J gene: TRBJ2-7
V gene: TRBV10-3
clone size: .
CDR3 protein: CAIRGWTGAVSSYEQYF
CDR3 DNA: TGTGCCATCAGAGGATGGACAGGGGCCGTTAGCTCCTACGAGCAGTACTTC

D gene: TRBD2
J gene: TRBJ2-1
V gene: TRBV10-3
clone size: once
CDR3 protein: CATRRGGSYNEQFF
CDR3 DNA: TGTGCCACCAGGCGCGGGGGGTCCTACAATGAGCAGTTCTTC

D gene: .
J gene: TRBJ2-1
V gene: TRBV11-3
clone size: .
CDR3 protein: CASSLGQGGNEQFF
CDR3 DNA: TGTGCCAGCAGCTTAGGGCAGGGTGGGAATGAGCAGTTCTTC

D gene: .
J gene: TRBJ1-6
V gene: TRBV7-2
clone size: .
CDR3 protein: CASSLNLAGWAPLHF
CDR3 DNA: TGTGCCAGCAGCTTAAATTTGGCAGGGTGGGCACCCCTCCACTTT

D gene: .
J gene: TRBJ1-1
V gene: TRBV11-3
clone size: .
CDR3 protein: CASSSLEGYMNTEAFF
CDR3 DNA: TGTGCCAGCAGCTCTCTCGAGGGGTACATGAACACTGAAGCTTTCTTT

D gene: TRBD1
J gene: TRBJ2-7
V gene: TRBV2
clone size: .
CDR3 protein: CASSEMGDSLLRYF
CDR3 DNA: TGTGCCAGCAGTGAAATGGGGGACAGCCTTCTCAGGTACTTC

D gene: .
J gene: TRBJ2-3
V gene: TRBV19
clone size: .
CDR3 protein: CASSMRGVADTQYF
CDR3 DNA: TGTGCCAGTAGTATGAGGGGAGTCGCAGATACGCAGTATTTT

D gene: .
J gene: TRBJ1-1
V gene: TRBV19
clone size: .
CDR3 protein: CASRGTEAFF
CDR3 DNA: TGTGCCAGCCGGGGGACTGAAGCTTTCTTT

D gene: .
J gene: TRBJ1-6
V gene: TRBV7-9
clone size: .
CDR3 protein: CASSLNRGGVLSPLHF
CDR3 DNA: TGTGCCAGCAGCTTAAACCGCGGGGGGGTCTTGTCACCCCTCCACTTT

D gene: .
J gene: TRBJ1-6
V gene: TRBV5-1
clone size: .
CDR3 protein: CASSIQGSTYNSPLHF
CDR3 DNA: TGCGCCAGCAGCATACAGGGTAGCACCTATAATTCACCCCTCCACTTT

D gene: .
J gene: TRBJ2-1
V gene: TRBV4-2
clone size: .
CDR3 protein: CASSPARGPGDEQFF
CDR3 DNA: TGTGCCAGCAGCCCGGCTCGGGGGCCAGGGGATGAGCAGTTCTTC

D gene: .
J gene: TRBJ1-2
V gene: TRBV7-2
clone size: many
CDR3 protein: CASSRPEMQLGGYTF
CDR3 DNA: TGTGCCAGCAGCCGGCCCGAGATGCAGCTCGGTGGCTACACCTTC

D gene: .
J gene: TRBJ2-7
V gene: TRBV4-3
clone size: .
CDR3 protein: CASSQGEGSGSYEQYF
CDR3 DNA: TGCGCCAGCAGCCAAGGTGAGGGTTCTGGATCCTACGAGCAGTACTTC

D gene: .
J gene: TRBJ2-2
V gene: TRBV4-1
clone size: .
CDR3 protein: CASSEATGELFF
CDR3 DNA: TGCGCCAGCAGCGAAGCGACTGGGGAGCTGTTTTTT

D gene: .
J gene: TRBJ2-7
V gene: TRBV6-1
clone size: .
CDR3 protein: CASTPSGDSYEQYF
CDR3 DNA: TGTGCCAGCACCCCCTCTGGGGACTCCTACGAGCAGTACTTC

D gene: TRBD1
J gene: TRBJ2-7
V gene: TRBV9
clone size: once
CDR3 protein: CASSVGGQGFHEQYF
CDR3 DNA: TGTGCCAGCAGCGTAGGGGGACAGGGCTTCCACGAGCAGTACTTC

D gene: TRBD1
J gene: TRBJ2-7
V gene: TRBV5-4
clone size: .
CDR3 protein: CASSRQGPSYEQYF
CDR3 DNA: TGTGCCAGCAGTCGACAGGGGCCCTCCTACGAGCAGTACTTC